This TCR beta chain originates from a study of blood T cells in healthy people across ages. Study-level findings and limits: Older individuals had lower TCR beta diversity per million T cells (the decline was roughly linear).

V was trimmed by 2 bases and J by 0 bases, leaving 8 bases between them. Germline V lookup: CDR1 KGHSH, CDR2 LQKENI. CDR3 length: 15 residues. Comments on this clonotype: Its target is unknown.

A second roughly 6 to 11 cycle PCR used barcoded and J-beta primers. Using its own MiXCR run on the 5' RACE reads, TCRdb lists one record per CDR3 protein. The table shows around 900,000 distinct CDR3 sequences, with 25% to 35% occurring only once. J is TRBJ1-5 and V is TRBV18; no firm D call. Sequenced input: blood. The TCR was taken from a woman older than 75 in good health. CDR3 nucleotides: TGTGCCAGCTCACCAAGGCAGACTAGCAATCAGCCCCAGCATTTT. Amino acid sequence: CASSPRQTSNQPQHF.